This T cell receptor beta chain is from a study of T cells after yellow fever vaccination. Background on the study: Fractions of low cell number were prepared using SMART-Seq v4 Ultra Low Input.

Details on this clonotype: The antigen is unknown.

CDR1 is SEHNR, CDR2 FQNEAQ, per germline (reference sequence). V was clipped by 7 bases and J by 0 bases, with 10 bases between them. This CDR3 region has 13 residues. General observations from the study: Weaker, the secondary response had a peak occurring faster, on day 5 versus 15. FACS-sorted repertoires could harbor abundant contaminating bulk-population clonotypes. Overall, a small share of clonotypes was seen in both CD4 and CD8 compartments.

TCRdb re-called the 5' RACE reads through MiXCR, storing one row per CDR3 protein. The sample has 450,000 to 650,000 distinct CDR3 sequences, 21% seen once; the top ten hold roughly a sixth. The J gene is TRBJ2-7, the V gene TRBV7-9, with D uncertain. The receptor's source is a man younger than 30 who received the YFV17D yellow fever vaccine. Source: PBMCs, taken about 21 days after the first yellow fever vaccination. The CDR3 DNA sequence: TGTGCCAGCACCCCCCGTGCCTCCTACGAGCAGTACTTC. This codes for CASTPRASYEQYF.